The 5 T cell receptor beta chains given below trace back to one sample, sequenced in a study of blood T cell repertoires in COVID-19 (TCRdb year 2020). Library creation used the immunoSEQ multiplex PCR assay. Held by TCRdb, this immuneACCESS table contains in-frame sequences only and omits some clones. Under half of the omission traces to an unresolved V gene where checked; the cause of the rest is unknown. The sample includes around 100,000 clones, with approximately 83% observed a single time. 0.8% to 1% of the sample is held by the ten biggest clonotypes. The sample taken for sequencing was peripheral blood. The receptors were sampled from a woman between 65 and 79 years old with acute or convalescent COVID-19.

CDR3 nucleotide sequence: TGTGCCAGTAGTATAATGACAGGGGGCTTCAATGAGCAGTTCTTC. Its translation: CASSIMTGGFNEQFF. This rearrangement joins TRBV19 to TRBJ2-1; 10 positions match TRBD1. Germline CDR1 LNHDA, CDR2 SQIVND (reference sequence). The V gene end was trimmed by 2 bases and the J gene end by 6 bases; junction bases not matched to a gene: 4. This CDR3 has 15 amino acids.

This clone has a handful of counts. This sample also contains other DNA sequences that code for the same CDR3. This chain uses TRBV19 with TRBJ1-3; D is unresolved. Germline V lookup: CDR1 LNHDA, CDR2 SQIVND (reference sequence). CDR3 length: 14 residues. With 7 bases removed from V and 0 bases from J, the gap between germline ends came to 10 bases. CDR3 nucleotide sequence: TGTGCCAGTACACGTGGAGGCTCTGGAAACACCATATATTTT. This sequence encodes CASTRGGSGNTIYF. The variable domain in full, with the rest retrieved from reference TRBV19 and TRBJ1-3, is DGGITQSPKYLFRKEGQNVTLSCEQNLNHDAMYWYRQDPGQGLRLIYYSQIVNDFQKGDIAEGYSVSREKKESFPLTVTSAQKNPTAFYLCASTRGGSGNTIYFGEGSWLTVV.

The chain carries TRBV6-2 or TRBV6-3 and TRBJ2-7; 9 bases are shared with TRBD1. The germline gives CDR1 MNHEY, CDR2 SVGEGT. The CDR3 runs to 14 residues. Losses at the gene ends were 6 bases for V and 5 bases for J; bases not matched to a gene: 8. CDR3 DNA sequence: TGTGCCAGCAGCCCCCCGGGACAGGGCCACGAGCAGTACTTC. Its translation is CASSPPGQGHEQYF.

The chain couples TRBV3-1 (or the pseudogene TRBV3-2) to TRBJ1-2, with D unresolved. The CDR3 length is 14 residues. Germline lookup yields CDR1 LGHDT and CDR2 YNNKEL (reference sequence). The ends were cut back, 1 base at V and 4 bases at J, with 10 bases in the middle. CDR3 loop: CASSQGSEFYGYTF. The CDR3 region has the DNA TGTGCCAGCAGCCAAGGATCGGAGTTCTATGGCTACACCTTC.

This sequence joins TRBV6-2 or TRBV6-3 and TRBJ1-6; possibly TRBD1 for D (5 bases). CDR1 is MNHEY and CDR2 is SVGEGT in the germline V gene. The CDR3 extends over 14 amino acids. V gave up 4 bases and J gave up 6 bases, with 10 bases separating them. In DNA, the CDR3 is TGTGCCAGCAGTTTGAGCAGGGTTAATTCACCCCTCCACTTT. It specifies CASSLSRVNSPLHF.